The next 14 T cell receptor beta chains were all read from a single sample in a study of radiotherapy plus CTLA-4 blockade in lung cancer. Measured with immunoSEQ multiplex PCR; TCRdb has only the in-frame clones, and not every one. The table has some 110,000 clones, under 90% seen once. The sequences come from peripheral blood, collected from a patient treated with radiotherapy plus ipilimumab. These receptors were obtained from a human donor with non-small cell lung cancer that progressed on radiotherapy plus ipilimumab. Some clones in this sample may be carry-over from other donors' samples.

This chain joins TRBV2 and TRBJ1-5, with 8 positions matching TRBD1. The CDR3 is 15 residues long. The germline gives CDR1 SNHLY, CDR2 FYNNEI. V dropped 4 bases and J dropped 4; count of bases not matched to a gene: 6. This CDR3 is CASSVAGGWNQPQHF. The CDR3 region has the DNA TGTGCCAGCAGTGTTGCAGGGGGCTGGAATCAGCCCCAGCATTTT.

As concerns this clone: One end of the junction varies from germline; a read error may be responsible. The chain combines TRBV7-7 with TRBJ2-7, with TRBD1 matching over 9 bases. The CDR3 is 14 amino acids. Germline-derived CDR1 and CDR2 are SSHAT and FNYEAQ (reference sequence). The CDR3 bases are TGTGCTAGCAGCTTGCGGGACAGGGCCCACGAGCAGTACTTC. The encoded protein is CASSLRDRAHEQYF.

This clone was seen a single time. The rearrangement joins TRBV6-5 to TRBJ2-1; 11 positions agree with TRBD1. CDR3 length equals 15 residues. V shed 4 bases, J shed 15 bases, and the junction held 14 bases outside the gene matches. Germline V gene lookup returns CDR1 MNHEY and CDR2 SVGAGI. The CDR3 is CASSSAGTGGYWPFF. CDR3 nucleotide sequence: TGTGCCAGCAGTTCGGCCGGGACAGGGGGGTATTGGCCGTTCTTC.

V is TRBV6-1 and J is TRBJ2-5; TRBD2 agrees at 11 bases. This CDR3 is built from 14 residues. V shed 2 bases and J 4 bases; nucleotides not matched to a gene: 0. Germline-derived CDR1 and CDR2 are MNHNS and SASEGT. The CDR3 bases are TGTGCCAGCAGTGAACTAGCGGGGGGAGAGACCCAGTACTTC. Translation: CASSELAGGETQYF.

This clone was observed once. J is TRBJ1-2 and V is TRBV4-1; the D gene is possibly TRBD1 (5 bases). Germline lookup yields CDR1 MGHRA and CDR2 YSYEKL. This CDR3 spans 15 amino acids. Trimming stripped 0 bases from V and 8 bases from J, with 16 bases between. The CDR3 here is CASSQDPGRVSGYTF. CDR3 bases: TGCGCCAGCAGCCAAGATCCGGGCAGGGTTTCGGGCTACACCTTC.

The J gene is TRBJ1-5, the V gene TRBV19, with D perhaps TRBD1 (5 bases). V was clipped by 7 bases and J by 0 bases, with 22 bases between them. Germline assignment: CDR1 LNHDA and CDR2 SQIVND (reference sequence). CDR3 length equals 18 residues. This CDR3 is CASNHQPGPLYSNQPQHF. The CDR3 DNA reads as TGTGCCAGTAATCACCAACCGGGACCGCTTTATAGCAATCAGCCCCAGCATTTT.

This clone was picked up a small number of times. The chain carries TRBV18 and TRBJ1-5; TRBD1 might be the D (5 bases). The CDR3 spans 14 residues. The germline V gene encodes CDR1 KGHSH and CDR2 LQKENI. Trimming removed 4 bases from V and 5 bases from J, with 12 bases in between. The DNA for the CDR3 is TGTGCCAGCTCACTAAGTGGAGGGGATCAGCCCCAGCATTTT. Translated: CASSLSGGDQPQHF. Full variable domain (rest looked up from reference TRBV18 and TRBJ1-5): NAGVMQNPRHLVRRRGQEARLRCSPMKGHSHVYWYRQLPEEGLKFMVYLQKENIIDESGMPKERFSAEFPKEGPSILRIQQVVRGDSAAYFCASSLSGGDQPQHFGDGTRLSIL.

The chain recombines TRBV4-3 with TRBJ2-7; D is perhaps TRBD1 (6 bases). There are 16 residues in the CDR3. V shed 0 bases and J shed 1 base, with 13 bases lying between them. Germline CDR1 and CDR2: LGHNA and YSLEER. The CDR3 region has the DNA TGCGCCAGCAGCCAAGATACGACAGGCACTTCCTACGAGCAGTACTTC. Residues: CASSQDTTGTSYEQYF.

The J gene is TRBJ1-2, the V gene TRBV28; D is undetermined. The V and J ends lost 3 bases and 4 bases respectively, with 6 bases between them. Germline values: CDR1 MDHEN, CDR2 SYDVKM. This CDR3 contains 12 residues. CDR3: CASSFGIYGYTF. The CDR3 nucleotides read TGTGCCAGCAGTTTTGGTATCTATGGCTACACCTTC.

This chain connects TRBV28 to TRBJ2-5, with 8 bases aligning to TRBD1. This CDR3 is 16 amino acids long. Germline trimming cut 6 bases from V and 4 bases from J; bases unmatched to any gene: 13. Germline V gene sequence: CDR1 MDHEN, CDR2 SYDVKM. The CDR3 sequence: CASSKPGTGILETQYF. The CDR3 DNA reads TGTGCCAGCAGCAAACCGGGGACAGGAATTTTAGAGACCCAGTACTTC. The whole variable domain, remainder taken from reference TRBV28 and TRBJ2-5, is DVKVTQSSRYLVKRTGEKVFLECVQDMDHENMFWYRQDPGLGLRLIYFSYDVKMKEKGDIPEGYSVSREKKERFSLILESASTNQTSMYLCASSKPGTGILETQYFGPGTRLLVL.

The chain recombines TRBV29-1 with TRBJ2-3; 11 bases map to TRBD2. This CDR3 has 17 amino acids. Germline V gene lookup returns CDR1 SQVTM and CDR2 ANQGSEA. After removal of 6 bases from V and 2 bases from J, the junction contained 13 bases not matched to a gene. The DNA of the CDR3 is TGCAGCGTGAACCCTAGCGGGGGGCTTTTTAACACAGATACGCAGTATTTT. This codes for CSVNPSGGLFNTDTQYF.

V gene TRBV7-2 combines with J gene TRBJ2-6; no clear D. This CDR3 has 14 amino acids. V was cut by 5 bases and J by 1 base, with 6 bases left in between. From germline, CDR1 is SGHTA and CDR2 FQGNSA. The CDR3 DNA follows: TGTGCCAGCAGCCAGGCTTCTGGGGCCAACGTCCTGACTTTC. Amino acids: CASSQASGANVLTF.

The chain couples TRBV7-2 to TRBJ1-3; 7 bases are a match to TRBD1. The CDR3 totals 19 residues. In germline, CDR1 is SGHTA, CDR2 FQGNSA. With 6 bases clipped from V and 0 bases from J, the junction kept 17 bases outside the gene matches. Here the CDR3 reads CASSLLLPGQVNSGNTIYF. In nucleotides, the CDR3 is TGTGCCAGCAGTCTCCTTTTACCAGGACAGGTTAACTCTGGAAACACCATATATTTT.

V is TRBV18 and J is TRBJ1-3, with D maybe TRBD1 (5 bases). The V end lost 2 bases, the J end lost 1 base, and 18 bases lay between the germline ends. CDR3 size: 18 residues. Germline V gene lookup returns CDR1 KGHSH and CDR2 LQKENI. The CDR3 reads CASSPGAAGWSSGNTIYF. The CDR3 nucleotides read TGTGCCAGCTCACCAGGCGCCGCAGGGTGGTCTTCTGGAAACACCATATATTTT.